This T cell receptor (beta chain) was sequenced in a study of preoperative IRX-2 immunotherapy in early breast cancer. Sequencing used immunoSEQ multiplex PCR; TCRdb keeps in-frame clones, though not all of them. The profile covers some 32,000 clones, with around 83% appearing a single time and 2% to 3% taken by the ten largest. CDR3 length equals 13 residues. V was pared by 7 bases and J by 4 bases, with 13 bases between. The germline gives CDR1 MNHGY, CDR2 SAAAGT. This sample's treatment: preoperative locoregional IRX-2 cytokine immunotherapy. Preoperative locoregional IRX-2 cytokine immunotherapy was tested in the phase Ib source study.

The sequence was obtained from a human donor with breast cancer. The source was lymph node tissue, collected from a patient treated with IRX-2 immunotherapy. V and J are TRBV6-8 and TRBJ2-5; TRBD2 might be the D (5 bases). The CDR3 nucleotides read TGTGCCAGCACCCGGGAAGCCCGAGAGACCCAGTACTTC. As protein: CASTREARETQYF.